The clone carrying this TCR beta chain was seen only once. Per the original data handling: Counts of nucleated cells, estimated from reference gene primer amplification, were obtained. The data were produced by immunoSEQ multiplex PCR, yet TCRdb's version contains in-frame clones alone and is incomplete. From that table come the V and J calls and clone size; the DNA was used to work out D and trimming. The table lists about 130,000 clones, around 73% of them singletons. The data originate from a study of blood T cell repertoires in COVID-19. Study-wide background: Acute-phase and convalescent COVID-19 samples originated in the United States, Italy and Spain. Nucleic acid was either cDNA or gDNA, and it came from T cells, B-cell-depleted T cells, or PBMCs.

This sequence originates from a man aged 60 to 69 who had recovered from COVID-19. The sequencing sample was made of peripheral blood.

This CDR3 reads CASTSDRNEKLFF. The DNA for the CDR3 is TGTGCCAGCACCTCGGACAGAAATGAAAAACTGTTTTTT. This chain connects TRBV12-3 or TRBV12-4 to TRBJ1-4, with D perhaps matching TRBD1 (6 bases). V lost 7 bases to trimming and J lost 5 bases, with 11 bases between them. This CDR3 region has 13 residues.